The TCR beta chain under discussion was sequenced for a study of blood T cell repertoires in COVID-19 (dated by TCRdb to the early 2020s). The study in broad terms: Samples from collaborators originated in the United States, Italy and Spain and spanned both the acute and convalescent phases of COVID-19. Deeply sampled blood TCRbeta repertoires from subjects exposed to, actively infected with, or recovered from COVID-19 were included in the dataset. Where HLA class I and class II types were available, the types were taken from metadata supplied by the sample provider, not from assay-based typing. Nearly every sample came with metadata listing a de-identified subject ID, COVID-19 status, age in years and sex. Samples were obtained from the ongoing ImmuneRACE study (first 160 participants) and from roughly 1,300 subjects provided by 6 global collaborators. The repertoires were made available in a free public database intended to serve as a resource for research on the immune response to SARS-CoV-2. The prospective study material was composed of cDNA or gDNA derived from T cells, B-cell-depleted T cells, or PBMCs. What the study reported, not specific to this receptor: The quantity of clinical and demographic metadata differed by source and by participant and was supplied without curation.

TCRbeta CDR3 regions were amplified from genomic DNA using the immunoSEQ Assay, a bias-controlled multiplex PCR. On the authors' methods: Nucleated cell counts per sample were estimated from amplification of reference gene primers within the assay. To quantify the absolute abundance of each unique TCRbeta CDR3 rearrangement, sequence reads were collapsed and filtered. Productive Simpson clonality was computed per sample as the square root of Simpson's diversity index over productive rearrangements. TCRdb limited this immuneACCESS table to in-frame rearrangements with V and J called. A share of clones is missing; checked studies link under half to unresolved V genes, and the rest is unexplained. V, J and clone size are those of that table, while D and trimming were read from the DNA. This sample has almost 300,000 clones in its table, and approximately 89% of those were observed once. Together, the top ten hold around 10% of the sample.

One collaborating source in Seattle enrolled patients during active infection and followed them longitudinally through the course of disease. The collaborating institutions used their own protocols to collect whole blood in K2EDTA tubes. For TCRbeta analysis, collaborators shipped samples in one of three forms: frozen whole blood, isolated PBMCs, or DNA extracted from either of those sample types. About this clone: The clone's antigen remains unknown. No base qualities exist here, and no much larger clone lies one base off it.

The CDR3 spans 16 residues, from the cysteine through the phenylalanine. The sequence is cut down to CDR3 DNA, 48 bases in frame from base 1. From the germline V gene (reference sequence), CDR1 is MNHNY and CDR2 is SVGAGI. Here V drops 7 bases and J drops 4 bases, and the junction holds 12 bases not matched to any gene. This clonotype originated in a woman under 40 with COVID-19, enrolled during active disease. Sequences were obtained from peripheral blood. The V and J genes are TRBV6-6 and TRBJ2-7; 11 bases in the middle match TRBD2. The nucleotide sequence is TGTGCCAGCAACTCTGCTAGCGGGGGGACCCGTTACGAGCAGTACTTC. Its coded protein is CASNSASGGTRYEQYF.